The source of this T cell receptor beta chain is a study of CD8+ T cells in alopecia areata. Study observations and caveats: Scalp data also include sequences from resident alphabeta T cells of normal skin. In scalp and blood, many expanded lesional clones persisted during tofacitinib. On tofacitinib, scalp clonality and expanded CD8+ clones among top 100 fell significantly.

Treatment in this sample: oral pan-JAK inhibitor, 5-10 mg twice daily. PBMCs, the starting material, were the source of sorted CD4+ and CD8+ T cells. RNA extraction was followed by reverse transcription into cDNA, which acted as the sequencing template. This table comes from immunoSEQ multiplex PCR, and its TCRdb copy is limited to in-frame clones, with some not included. This sample has some 180,000 clones, with 53% found just once. To note about this clone: As yet, its antigen is unknown.

This receptor was obtained from a human donor with alopecia areata. Source: CD8+ T cells sorted from blood, taken at week 24, from a patient treated with tofacitinib.

The CDR3 nucleotides are TGCGCCAGCAGCCAAGCGACTTCTAGCTCCTACGAGCAGTACTTC. Translated, it gives CASSQATSSSYEQYF. This rearrangement joins TRBV4-3 to TRBJ2-7; D unresolved. This CDR3 is built from 15 residues. Germline CDR1 and CDR2: LGHNA and YSLEER. Trimming pared 1 base from V and 0 bases from J, leaving 10 bases between.